The source of this T cell receptor beta chain is a study of blood T cell repertoires in COVID-19 (dated by TCRdb to 2019 to 2021). For context, the study as a whole: Collaborator samples came from the United States, Italy and Spain and covered acute and convalescent phases of COVID-19. The prospective study material was composed of cDNA or gDNA derived from T cells, B-cell-depleted T cells, or PBMCs. A de-identified subject ID, COVID-19 status, age in years and sex were almost always included in the sample metadata. The samples were drawn from the first 160 participants of the ongoing ImmuneRACE study and from roughly 1,300 subjects provided by 6 global collaborators. Deeply sampled blood TCRbeta repertoires from subjects exposed to, actively infected with, or recovered from COVID-19 were included in the dataset. A freely available public database, intended as a resource for researchers studying the immune response to SARS-CoV-2, is where the repertoires were released. Where available, HLA class I and class II types were obtained from metadata supplied by the sample provider rather than from assay-based typing. The paper as a whole reports these results and caveats: How much clinical and demographic metadata was included differed by source and by participant, and the metadata was provided uncurated.

Another Seattle source contributed samples from volunteer blood donors who had recovered from COVID-19. The collaborating institutions used their own protocols to collect whole blood in K2EDTA tubes. For TCRbeta analysis, collaborators shipped samples as frozen whole blood, isolated PBMCs, or DNA extracted from either of those sample types. TCRbeta CDR3 regions were amplified from genomic DNA using the immunoSEQ Assay, a bias-controlled multiplex PCR. From the authors' description of their analysis: Within the assay, amplification of reference gene primers was used to estimate how many nucleated cells each sample contained. To quantify the absolute abundance of each unique TCRbeta CDR3 rearrangement, sequence reads were collapsed and filtered. For each sample, productive Simpson clonality was calculated as the square root of Simpson's diversity index over productive rearrangements. TCRdb took over this immuneACCESS table, retaining in-frame rearrangements with V and J assigned. Such tables are incomplete; in checked studies, under half of the missing clones stem from an unresolved V gene, and the remainder is unexplained. V and J calls and clone size are given by that table; D and trimming were obtained from the DNA. Counted in this sample were hundreds of thousands of clones; around 91% of them appeared once. In total, the top ten clones hold 2.5% to 4% of the sample.

The V end loses 3 bases and the J end loses 5 bases, and a stretch of 14 bases separates them. Its CDR3 holds 15 amino acids, cysteine through phenylalanine. The DNA shown is the 45-base CDR3, in frame from base 1. The germline V gene (reference sequence) yields LGHDT for CDR1 and YNNKEL for CDR2. As concerns this clone: Its cognate antigen has yet to be identified. No base-level quality is on record; no much larger clone is a single base apart.

The source material was peripheral blood. The receptor was derived from a woman between 18 and 30 years old who had recovered from COVID-19. The rearranged segments are TRBV3-1 (or the pseudogene TRBV3-2) and TRBJ2-1; 6 matching bases give a weak D call of TRBD2. The nucleotide sequence reads TGTGCCAGCAGCCACAGGGCGGGAAGACACAATGAGCAGTTCTTC. It translates as CASSHRAGRHNEQFF.